Each of the 7 T cell receptor beta chains below was sequenced from the same sample in a study of a mutant IDH1 vaccine in newly diagnosed glioma. Their recognized antigens are unknown. TCRdb's copy holds only in-frame clones and misses some; the assay was immunoSEQ multiplex PCR. The sample lists some 30,000 clones; around 90% were seen once. Described time point: week 5, during vaccination. Each dose delivered 300 ug of mutant IDH1 20-mer peptide subcutaneously with imiquimod. This sample comprised PBMCs, obtained from a glioma patient whose treatment included an IDH1 peptide vaccine. The source of these receptors is a man younger than 30 with glioma.

The chain uses TRBV18 and TRBJ1-1, with 7 bases that match TRBD1. The CDR3 extends over 13 amino acids. CDR1 KGHSH and CDR2 LQKENI come from the germline V gene. Trimming cost V 6 bases and J 3 bases; bases outside gene matches: 4. Here the CDR3 DNA reads TGTGCCAGCTCTCCCGGACAGGACACTGAAGCTTTCTTT. Encoded protein: CASSPGQDTEAFF.

The genes are TRBV6-5 and TRBJ2-1, with 12 bases identical to TRBD2. This CDR3 has 15 amino acids. With V trimmed by 6 bases and J by 8 bases, 8 bases remained unmatched. Germline loops: CDR1 MNHEY, CDR2 SVGAGI. CDR3: CASRPGLAGSDEQFF. The CDR3 nucleotides read TGTGCCAGCAGACCCGGACTAGCGGGGAGCGATGAGCAGTTCTTC.

This chain joins TRBV5-6 and TRBJ2-7, with D hard to call. In germline, CDR1 is SGHDT, CDR2 YYEEEE. This CDR3 spans 11 amino acids. V lost 4 bases, J lost 3 bases, and 5 bases lay in between. The CDR3 loop reads CASSSLYEQYF. The DNA for the CDR3 is TGTGCCAGCAGCAGTCTCTACGAGCAGTACTTC.

The chain carries TRBV18 and TRBJ2-1; TRBD2 matches at 10 bases. The J segment lost 0 bases and the V segment lost 2 bases, leaving 7 bases of the junction unmatched. This CDR3 has 18 residues. The germline CDR1 and CDR2 sequences are KGHSH and LQKENI. CDR3 sequence reads: CASSPAGLALSSYNEQFF. As DNA, the CDR3 is TGTGCCAGCTCACCAGCGGGACTAGCGCTGAGCTCCTACAATGAGCAGTTCTTC.

The chain couples TRBV19 to TRBJ1-5, with 9 nucleotides matching TRBD1. Germline V gives CDR1 LNHDA, CDR2 SQIVND (reference sequence). V gave up 5 bases and J gave up 6 bases; unmatched junction bases: 8. This CDR3 is built from 15 residues. The CDR3 is CASSPRDRVTQPQHF. In nucleotides, the CDR3 is TGTGCCAGTAGTCCTAGGGACAGGGTTACTCAGCCCCAGCATTTT.

V usage is TRBV2 and J usage is TRBJ1-2; 8 bases agree with TRBD1. The germline gives CDR1 SNHLY, CDR2 FYNNEI. The CDR3 runs to 13 residues. V lost 6 bases, J lost 5 bases, and 5 bases stayed unmatched. The CDR3 DNA reads TGTGCCAGCAGCGGACAGGGTCTTTATGGCTACACCTTC. Protein sequence: CASSGQGLYGYTF. Together with reference TRBV2 and TRBJ1-2, the CDR3 gives the full variable domain: EPEVTQTPSHQVTQMGQEVILRCVPISNHLYFYWYRQILGQKVEFLVSFYNNEISEKSEIFDDQFSVERPDGSNFTLKIRSTKLEDSAMYFCASSGQGLYGYTFGSGTRLTVV.

This chain joins TRBV30 and TRBJ2-1, with D possibly matching TRBD2 (7 bases). CDR1 and CDR2 (germline): GTSNPN, SVGIG (reference sequence). The CDR3 runs 13 residues. The V gene lost 4 bases and the J gene lost 9 bases, with 16 bases spanning the gap. The CDR3 spells CAWTPGGGSEQFF. CDR3 DNA sequence: TGTGCCTGGACCCCTGGGGGGGGCAGTGAGCAGTTCTTC.